Included here is one T cell receptor beta chain sequence, with context. Repertoires were generated with immunoSEQ multiplex PCR, while TCRdb's copy carries only in-frame clones and drops some. This sample has under 95,000 clones, with 91% found just once. This entry is derived from a study of T cell changes during pregnancy in multiple sclerosis. V was pared by 7 bases and J by 8 bases, with 6 bases of the junction left unmatched. Germline loops: CDR1 MGHRA, CDR2 YSYEKL. This CDR3 contains 12 residues. The rearrangement joins TRBV4-1 to TRBJ1-2; 8 nucleotides align to TRBD1. The clonotype comes from a female donor in good health, enrolled as a control in a pregnancy study. The source was peripheral blood, collected after pregnancy. The CDR3 protein is CASMDRAGGYTF. As DNA, the CDR3 is TGCGCCAGCATGGACAGGGCTGGCGGCTACACCTTC.